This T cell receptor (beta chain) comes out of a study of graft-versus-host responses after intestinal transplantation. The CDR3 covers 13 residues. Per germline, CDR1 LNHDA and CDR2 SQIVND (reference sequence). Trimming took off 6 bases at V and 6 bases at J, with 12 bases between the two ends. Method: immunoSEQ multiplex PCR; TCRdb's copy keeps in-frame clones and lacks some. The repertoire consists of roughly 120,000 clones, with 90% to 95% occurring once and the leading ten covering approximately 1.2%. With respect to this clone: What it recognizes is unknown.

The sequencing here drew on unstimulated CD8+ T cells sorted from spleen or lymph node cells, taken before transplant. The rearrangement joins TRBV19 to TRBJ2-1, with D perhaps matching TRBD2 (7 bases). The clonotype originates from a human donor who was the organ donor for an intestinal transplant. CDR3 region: CASSRGGPNEQFF. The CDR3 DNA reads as TGTGCCAGTAGCAGGGGAGGGCCCAATGAGCAGTTCTTC.